These 28 T cell receptor beta chains came from one sample sequenced in a study of cytomegalovirus exposure and HLA in healthy donors. PCR used 60 Vbeta primers and 13 Jbeta primers. Here immunoSEQ multiplex PCR was the method, and the copy in TCRdb shows in-frame clones only, minus some. The table lists under 200,000 clones, roughly 83% of them singletons. The sequenced sample consisted of PBMCs. Receptors were obtained from a boy younger than 18 in good health and CMV-seronegative.

The rearrangement uses TRBV5-1 and TRBJ2-5, with 8 positions matching TRBD2. The CDR3 is made up of 14 amino acids. The junction had 6 bases not matched to a gene; V was cut back by 3 bases and J by 5 bases. The V gene's germline CDR1 is SGHRS and CDR2 YFSETQ. DNA of the CDR3: TGCGCCAGCAGCTCCGCGGGAGGAGGGGAGACCCAGTACTTC. Encoded protein: CASSSAGGGETQYF. Combining the CDR3 with reference TRBV5-1 and TRBJ2-5 gives the whole variable domain KAGVTQTPRYLIKTRGQQVTLSCSPISGHRSVSWYQQTPGQGLQFLFEYFSETQRNKGNFPGRFSGRQFSNSRSEMNVSTLELGDSALYLCASSSAGGGETQYFGPGTRLLVL.

The chain links TRBV7-3 to TRBJ2-5, with TRBD2 as a possible D gene (7 bases). This CDR3 has 16 residues. V was trimmed by 5 bases and J by 5 bases, leaving 21 bases between them. Germline CDR1 is SGHTA and CDR2 is FQGTGA. The chain's CDR3 is CASSRIGGALGETQYF. For the CDR3, the DNA is TGTGCCAGCAGCCGCATTGGGGGGGCCCTAGGGGAGACCCAGTACTTC.

The chain couples TRBV30 to TRBJ1-4; 11 bases are a match to TRBD1. Trimming took 2 bases from V and 5 from J; bases not matched to a gene: 10. The CDR3 contains 17 residues. Germline loops: CDR1 GTSNPN, CDR2 SVGIG (reference sequence). CDR3 loop: CAWSLGTGGPLNEKLFF. The CDR3, as DNA: TGTGCCTGGAGTCTTGGGACAGGGGGACCCCTCAATGAAAAACTGTTTTTT.

The genes are TRBV28 and TRBJ2-5, with 9 positions matching TRBD1. Losses at the gene ends were 5 bases for V and 5 bases for J; bases not matched to a gene: 3. CDR3 size: 13 residues. The germline CDR1 and CDR2 sequences are MDHEN and SYDVKM. DNA of the CDR3: TGTGCCAGCAGTGGGGACAGGGTTGAGACCCAGTACTTC. It specifies CASSGDRVETQYF.

V and J are TRBV7-2 and TRBJ2-1, with 8 bases matching TRBD2. CDR1 is SGHTA, CDR2 FQGNSA, per germline. J was trimmed by 4 bases and V by 1 base; bases with no gene match: 15. The CDR3 totals 19 residues. CDR3 loop: CASSLGSSSPGGIYNEQFF. In DNA form, the CDR3 reads TGTGCCAGCAGCTTAGGAAGTTCTAGCCCGGGAGGGATATACAATGAGCAGTTCTTC. The variable domain in full, with the rest retrieved from reference TRBV7-2 and TRBJ2-1, is GAGVSQSPSNKVTEKGKDVELRCDPISGHTALYWYRQSLGQGLEFLIYFQGNSAPDKSGLPSDRFSAERTGGSVSTLTIQRTQQEDSAVYLCASSLGSSSPGGIYNEQFFGPGTRLTVL.

This clone turned up a few times. J is TRBJ2-3 and V is TRBV9; 7 bases map to TRBD2. The CDR3 covers 15 residues. The germline V gene encodes CDR1 SGDLS and CDR2 YYNGEE. V dropped 4 bases and J dropped 0; count of bases not matched to a gene: 5. CDR3 sequence reads: CASSTTSSSTDTQYF. CDR3 sequence (DNA): TGTGCCAGCAGCACGACTAGCTCTAGCACAGATACGCAGTATTTT.

The chain couples TRBV9 to TRBJ2-2; 7 bases map to TRBD2. The ends lost 4 bases at V and 7 bases at J; junction bases unmatched: 10. The CDR3 spans 15 residues. Per germline, CDR1 SGDLS and CDR2 YYNGEE. As DNA, the CDR3 is TGTGCCAGCAGCTCACATCCCGGGGGGAACGGGGAGCTGTTTTTT. It codes for CASSSHPGGNGELFF. Supplemented by reference TRBV9 and TRBJ2-2, the full variable domain reads DSGVTQTPKHLITATGQRVTLRCSPRSGDLSVYWYQQSLDQGLQFLIQYYNGEERAKGNILERFSAQQFPDLHSELNLSSLELGDSALYFCASSSHPGGNGELFFGEGSRLTVL.

The J gene is TRBJ1-2, the V gene TRBV9, with 7 bases that match TRBD1. After removal of 2 bases from V and 6 bases from J, the junction contained 10 bases not matched to a gene. The CDR3 totals 15 residues. CDR1 is SGDLS and CDR2 is YYNGEE in the germline V gene. The CDR3 region is CASSVGQVGMDGYTF. In DNA form, the CDR3 reads TGTGCCAGCAGCGTTGGACAGGTCGGGATGGATGGCTACACCTTC.

Only a few counts were recorded for this clone. The chain couples TRBV2 to TRBJ1-4; the D gene is possibly TRBD1 (5 bases). The germline gives CDR1 SNHLY, CDR2 FYNNEI. Trimming shortened V by 6 bases and J by 6 bases, and 20 bases separated the two germline ends. This CDR3 spans 16 amino acids. CDR3 coding DNA: TGTGCCAGCAGAGGCCCAAGACCGGGGGAACATGAAAAACTGTTTTTT. Amino acid sequence: CASRGPRPGEHEKLFF.

This chain links TRBV5-1 with TRBJ2-7, with 8 bases matching TRBD1. Per germline, CDR1 SGHRS and CDR2 YFSETQ. This CDR3 is 15 amino acids long. The J segment lost 2 bases and the V segment lost 3 bases, leaving 7 bases of the junction unmatched. CDR3 sequence reads: CASSSGQGETYEQYF. The CDR3 DNA sequence: TGCGCCAGCAGCTCCGGACAGGGAGAGACCTACGAGCAGTACTTC.

The rearrangement uses TRBV6-5 and TRBJ2-2; D is undetermined. The CDR3 loop spans 15 amino acids. Trimming pared 4 bases from V and 5 bases from J, leaving 14 bases between. CDR1 and CDR2 (germline): MNHEY, SVGAGI. The DNA for the CDR3 is TGTGCCAGCAGTTCTCTGACCGGGTGGACCGGGGAGCTGTTTTTT. Its translation is CASSSLTGWTGELFF.

V and J are TRBV7-2 and TRBJ2-1, with D perhaps matching TRBD2 (5 bases). The CDR3 has 16 amino acids. V lost 2 bases to trimming and J lost 0 bases, with 11 bases between them. The germline gives CDR1 SGHTA, CDR2 FQGNSA. The CDR3 loop is CASSLYPRGSYNEQFF. CDR3 bases: TGTGCCAGCAGCTTATACCCCCGGGGCTCCTACAATGAGCAGTTCTTC.

This chain joins TRBV4-3 and TRBJ1-2; D is perhaps TRBD1 (5 bases). V was clipped by 1 base and J by 4 bases, with 19 bases between them. Germline V gene sequence: CDR1 LGHNA, CDR2 YSLEER. CDR3 length equals 17 residues. In DNA, the CDR3 is TGCGCCAGCAGCCAAGGGGGCCGGGGGGGAGGAATCTATGGCTACACCTTC. It is translated as CASSQGGRGGGIYGYTF.

This chain connects TRBV7-3 to TRBJ2-1, with a weak D call TRBD2 (7 bases). Germline V lookup: CDR1 SGHTA, CDR2 FQGTGA. V gave up 5 bases and J gave up 12 bases, with 17 bases separating them. The CDR3 sequence is 13 residues long. The CDR3 bases are TGTGCCAGCAGCCCGGCCCGGGGGGCAAGGCAGTTCTTC. It yields the protein CASSPARGARQFF. Based on the CDR3 plus reference TRBV7-3 and TRBJ2-1, the full variable domain is GAGVSQTPSNKVTEKGKYVELRCDPISGHTALYWYRQSLGQGPEFLIYFQGTGAADDSGLPNDRFFAVRPEGSVSTLKIQRTERGDSAVYLCASSPARGARQFFGPGTRLTVL.

The count of this clone is one. The chain recombines TRBV13 with TRBJ2-3; 7 bases are a match to TRBD1. Germline V gene data show CDR1 as PRHDT and CDR2 as FYEKMQ (reference sequence). The V segment lost 5 bases and the J segment 4 bases; nucleotides outside the gene matches: 6. This CDR3 is 14 amino acids long. The CDR3 loop reads CASSRQGFADTQYF. In nucleotides, the CDR3 is TGTGCCAGCAGCCGACAGGGTTTCGCAGATACGCAGTATTTT. Drawing the rest from reference TRBV13 and TRBJ2-3, the complete variable domain is AAGVIQSPRHLIKEKRETATLKCYPIPRHDTVYWYQQGPGQDPQFLISFYEKMQSDKGSIPDRFSAQQFSDYHSELNMSSLELGDSALYFCASSRQGFADTQYFGPGTRLTVL.

This clone has just a few counts. The chain is built from TRBV5-5 and TRBJ1-1; 7 nucleotides align to TRBD1. This CDR3 region has 14 residues. The junction had 5 bases not matched to a gene; V was cut back by 0 bases and J by 6 bases. Per germline, CDR1 SGHKS and CDR2 YYEKEE (reference sequence). The CDR3 nucleotides are TGTGCCAGCAGCTTGGAACAGGGGAAGCCTGAAGCTTTCTTT. Translating it yields CASSLEQGKPEAFF.

A note on this clone: Different DNA sequences within this sample yield the same CDR3. V gene TRBV5-1 combines with J gene TRBJ1-1, with 8 positions matching TRBD1. This CDR3 comprises 14 residues. Germline CDR1 reads SGHRS; CDR2 reads YFSETQ. The ends lost 3 bases at V and 2 bases at J; junction bases unmatched: 3. The CDR3 reads CASSSGQGNTEAFF. The CDR3 DNA reads as TGCGCCAGCAGCTCCGGACAGGGAAACACTGAAGCTTTCTTT.

This chain links TRBV6-1 with TRBJ2-2, with 8 bases lining up with TRBD1. Per the germline V gene, CDR1 is MNHNS and CDR2 is SASEGT. Trimming removed 6 bases from V and 3 bases from J; junction bases left unmatched: 3. The CDR3 has 14 amino acids. The CDR3 loop is CASSTQGDTGELFF. CDR3 coding DNA: TGTGCCAGCAGCACACAGGGGGACACCGGGGAGCTGTTTTTT.

V usage is TRBV5-1 and J usage is TRBJ1-2, with TRBD1 matching over 8 bases. The V gene's germline CDR1 is SGHRS and CDR2 YFSETQ. The CDR3 covers 14 residues. Trimming at V came to 3 bases and at J to 7 bases, leaving 8 bases not matched to a gene. The CDR3 nucleotides are TGCGCCAGCAGCTCGTCGGGACAGGTCTGTGGCTACACCTTC. Protein product: CASSSSGQVCGYTF.

This chain joins TRBV4-1 and TRBJ2-7; the D gene is possibly TRBD2 (5 bases). Between the trimmed V and J ends, which lost 2 bases and 5 bases, there was a span of 10 bases. Germline V gene data show CDR1 as MGHRA and CDR2 as YSYEKL. This CDR3 comprises 13 residues. The CDR3 sequence is CASSQILVNEQYF. The CDR3 DNA is TGCGCCAGCAGCCAAATACTAGTAAACGAGCAGTACTTC.

The V call is TRBV30, the J call TRBJ1-1; D might be TRBD1 (6 bases). Deletions cut 2 bases from V and 8 bases from J, with 9 bases between. The CDR3 has 11 residues. From germline, CDR1 is GTSNPN and CDR2 SVGIG (reference sequence). The CDR3 DNA reads TGTGCCTGGAGTTGGGACAAAGAAGCTTTCTTT. Translated: CAWSWDKEAFF.

This chain links TRBV5-6 with TRBJ1-5; D gene ambiguous. Germline CDR1 and CDR2: SGHDT and YYEEEE. There are 15 residues in the CDR3. V lost 4 bases and J lost 0, with 11 bases in between. This CDR3 reads CASSTGGYSNQPQHF. As DNA, the CDR3 is TGTGCCAGCAGCACCGGAGGTTATAGCAATCAGCCCCAGCATTTT. Complete variable domain (other parts from reference TRBV5-6 and TRBJ1-5): DAGVTQSPTHLIKTRGQQVTLRCSPKSGHDTVSWYQQALGQGPQFIFQYYEEEERQRGNFPDRFSGHQFPNYSSELNVNALLLGDSALYLCASSTGGYSNQPQHFGDGTRLSIL.

In its sample, this clone was seen once. V gene TRBV30 combines with J gene TRBJ2-7; 8 positions agree with TRBD2. Germline-derived CDR1 and CDR2 are GTSNPN and SVGIG (reference sequence). This CDR3 region has 13 residues. Unmatched junction bases numbered 6, after V lost 3 bases and J lost 5 bases. As DNA, the CDR3 is TGTGCCTGGAGCCCGGGAGGGTGGGACGAGCAGTACTTC. It is translated as CAWSPGGWDEQYF.

In DNA form, the CDR3 reads TGTGCCAGCAGCCAAGTGAGGGTCTACGAGCAGTACTTC. It encodes CASSQVRVYEQYF. The V and J genes are TRBV14 and TRBJ2-7; D is possibly TRBD2 (5 bases). This CDR3 comprises 13 residues. Germline V lookup: CDR1 SGHDN, CDR2 FVKESK. The V end lost 1 base, the J end lost 3 bases, and 7 bases lay between the germline ends.

The J gene is TRBJ2-3, the V gene TRBV15; weak D call: TRBD1 (6 bases). The V gene's germline CDR1 is LNHNV and CDR2 YYDKDF (reference sequence). V was clipped by 5 bases and J by 6 bases, with 12 bases between them. The CDR3 covers 13 residues. CDR3 nucleotide sequence: TGTGCCACCAGCGCCGGACAGTCTGATACGCAGTATTTT. It specifies CATSAGQSDTQYF.

This chain links TRBV4-1 with TRBJ2-2, with a weak D call TRBD2 (5 bases). This CDR3 comprises 16 residues. Trimming pared 3 bases from V and 0 bases from J, leaving 11 bases between. Germline assignment: CDR1 MGHRA and CDR2 YSYEKL. The DNA of the CDR3 is TGCGCCAGCAGCCACAACGAGAGGGCGAACACCGGGGAGCTGTTTTTT. It encodes CASSHNERANTGELFF.

The V call is TRBV10-3, the J call TRBJ2-3, with 11 bases fitting TRBD2. The V segment lost 7 bases and the J segment 2 bases; nucleotides outside the gene matches: 5. Per germline, CDR1 ENHRY and CDR2 SYGVKD. This CDR3 region has 15 residues. CDR3 coding DNA: TGTGCCATCAAGGCTAGCGGGGGGTTCACAGATACGCAGTATTTT. Translated, it gives CAIKASGGFTDTQYF.

The chain recombines TRBV29-1 with TRBJ2-7; 9 bases map to TRBD1. Germline V gene lookup returns CDR1 SQVTM and CDR2 ANQGSEA. This CDR3 spans 11 amino acids. V lost 6 bases, J lost 6 bases, and 3 bases stayed unmatched. The CDR3 sequence: CSVGTGFEQYF. CDR3 sequence (DNA): TGCAGCGTCGGGACAGGGTTCGAGCAGTACTTC.